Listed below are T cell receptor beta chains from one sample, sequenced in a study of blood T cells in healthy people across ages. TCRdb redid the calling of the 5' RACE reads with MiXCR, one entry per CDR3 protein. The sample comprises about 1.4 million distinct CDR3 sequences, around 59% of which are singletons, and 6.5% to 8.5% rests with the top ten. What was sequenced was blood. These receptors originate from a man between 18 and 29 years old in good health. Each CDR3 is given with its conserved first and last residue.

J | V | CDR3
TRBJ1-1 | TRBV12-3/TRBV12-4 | CASSFGHSEAFF
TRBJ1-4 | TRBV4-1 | CASSQSGINEKLFF
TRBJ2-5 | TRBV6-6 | CASSAHDRTQETQYF
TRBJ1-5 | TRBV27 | CASNFIQGGQPQHF
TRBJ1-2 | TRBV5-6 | CASNLGVVGVNYGYTF
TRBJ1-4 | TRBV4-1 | CASSQDPEGKLFF
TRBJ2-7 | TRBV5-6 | CASSWGFSSYEQYF
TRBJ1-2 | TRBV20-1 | CSARNRGGYGYTF
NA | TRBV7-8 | CASSLLTQRWTQYF
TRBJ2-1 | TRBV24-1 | CATSRVPNEQFF
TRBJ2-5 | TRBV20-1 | CSASGRAGHEETQYF
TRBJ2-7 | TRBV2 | CASSDEWDKQYF
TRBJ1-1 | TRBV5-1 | CASSLHTRGNTEAFF
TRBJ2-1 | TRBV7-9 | CASTLIDNEQFF
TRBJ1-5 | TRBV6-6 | CASSLGPQDGKNQPQHF
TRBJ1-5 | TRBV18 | CASSQKHGQGYSNQPQHF
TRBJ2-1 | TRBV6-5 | CASSYTYGQGEGYEQFF
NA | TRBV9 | CASTRGPLRETQYF